Following are 10 T cell receptor beta chains from one sample sequenced in a study of control samples from healthy donors and cancer patients. Measured with immunoSEQ multiplex PCR; TCRdb has only the in-frame clones, and not every one. Of tens of thousands of clones in the sample, around four fifths were seen once. What was sequenced was blood. The receptors were sampled from a man aged 25 to 40 in good health.

The chain employs TRBV5-4 and TRBJ1-2; 8 bases fit TRBD1. V lost 0 bases to trimming and J lost 4 bases; unmatched junction nucleotides: 5. This CDR3 spans 15 amino acids. Germline V gene lookup returns CDR1 SGHNT and CDR2 YYREEE (reference sequence). The CDR3 coding sequence is TGTGCCAGCAGCTTGGATACAGGGGGAATCTATGGCTACACCTTC. It specifies CASSLDTGGIYGYTF.

The V call is TRBV4-1, the J call TRBJ1-6; D might be TRBD1 (5 bases). The V end lost 2 bases, the J end lost 4 bases, and 9 bases lay between the germline ends. The CDR3 is made up of 15 amino acids. CDR1 and CDR2 (germline): MGHRA, YSYEKL. The CDR3 DNA reads TGCGCCAGCAGCCAAACGGGACGGTATAATTCACCCCTCCACTTT. Its protein product is CASSQTGRYNSPLHF.

V usage is TRBV30 and J usage is TRBJ2-3; 13 nucleotides match TRBD2. Germline CDR1 reads GTSNPN; CDR2 reads SVGIG (reference sequence). The V segment lost 8 bases and the J segment 2 bases; nucleotides outside the gene matches: 10. CDR3 length equals 16 residues. The CDR3: CARSTSGGAITDTQYF. The CDR3 region has the DNA TGTGCCCGATCAACTAGCGGGGGGGCAATCACAGATACGCAGTATTTT.

The chain has TRBV5-4 and TRBJ1-2; 7 bases map to TRBD1. There are 14 residues in the CDR3. Per germline, CDR1 SGHNT and CDR2 YYREEE (reference sequence). Trimming cost V 3 bases and J 7 bases; bases outside gene matches: 9. As DNA, the CDR3 is TGTGCCAGCAGCTCGCCGACAGGGTGGCGTGGCTACACCTTC. Its protein is CASSSPTGWRGYTF.

The CDR3 loop reads CASSQGGTTRDTQYF. The CDR3 DNA follows: TGTGCCAGCAGCCAAGGAGGGACTACGCGCGATACGCAGTATTTT. The chain recombines TRBV3-1 (or the pseudogene TRBV3-2) with TRBJ2-3; TRBD2 agrees at 7 bases. The CDR3 sequence is 15 residues long. Germline lookup yields CDR1 LGHDT and CDR2 YNNKEL (reference sequence). The V gene end was trimmed by 1 base and the J gene end by 6 bases; junction bases not matched to a gene: 7.

The chain uses TRBV24-1 and TRBJ2-3; 9 bases agree with TRBD1. V dropped 4 bases and J dropped 3; count of bases not matched to a gene: 4. The CDR3 covers 15 residues. The germline V gene encodes CDR1 KGHDR and CDR2 SFDVKD. The CDR3 loop is CATSDQGQGTDTQYF. The CDR3 DNA follows: TGTGCCACCAGTGACCAGGGACAGGGAACAGATACGCAGTATTTT.

The chain carries TRBV7-3 and TRBJ1-6; TRBD1 agrees at 11 bases. In germline, CDR1 is SGHTA, CDR2 FQGTGA. The CDR3 extends over 14 amino acids. V lost 4 bases and J lost 10; bases outside the gene matches: 3. CDR3 protein: CASSWGQGDSPLHF. CDR3 nucleotide sequence: TGTGCCAGCAGCTGGGGACAGGGGGACTCACCCCTCCACTTT.

This clone was detected only a few times. The sample holds other DNA sequences that translate to the same CDR3. The chain links TRBV12-3 or TRBV12-4 to TRBJ1-1, with 7 bases fitting TRBD1. This CDR3 has 13 residues. V lost 3 bases, J lost 4 bases, and 2 bases stayed unmatched. This chain's CDR3 is CASSLSGGTEAFF. Here the CDR3 DNA reads TGTGCCAGCAGTTTGTCAGGGGGCACTGAAGCTTTCTTT.

About this clone: Other DNA sequences of this sample code for an identical CDR3. The rearrangement joins TRBV9 to TRBJ2-6; D remains unclear. CDR1 and CDR2 (germline): SGDLS, YYNGEE. V was clipped by 0 bases and J by 0 bases, with 4 bases between them. The CDR3 consists of 15 residues. The CDR3 is CASSVGGSGANVLTF. The CDR3 bases are TGTGCCAGCAGCGTAGGGGGCTCTGGGGCCAACGTCCTGACTTTC.

V usage is TRBV18 and J usage is TRBJ2-1; 8 bases are a match to TRBD1. The CDR3 loop spans 14 amino acids. Germline V gene data show CDR1 as KGHSH and CDR2 as LQKENI. The junction had 5 bases not matched to a gene; V was cut back by 3 bases and J by 7 bases. This CDR3 is CASSPGQAPNEQFF. Here the CDR3 DNA reads TGTGCCAGCTCACCGGGACAGGCGCCGAATGAGCAGTTCTTC.